These 14 T cell receptor beta chains were sequenced from one sample in a study of control samples from healthy donors and cancer patients. Sequenced by immunoSEQ multiplex PCR; TCRdb stores in-frame clones only, minus some. The sample has approximately 140,000 clones, 89% seen once. Material for sequencing was PBMCs. These receptors were obtained from a man in his fifties with head and neck cancer.

This chain links TRBV10-3 with TRBJ2-1, with D unresolved. The CDR3 extends over 12 amino acids. With 0 bases removed from V and 7 bases from J, the gap between germline ends came to 4 bases. Germline lookup yields CDR1 ENHRY and CDR2 SYGVKD. The CDR3 reads CAISESGNEQFF. The CDR3 nucleotides are TGTGCCATCAGTGAGTCGGGAAATGAGCAGTTCTTC.

This clone was seen only once. The gene calls are TRBV30 and TRBJ2-5; D tentatively fits TRBD1 or TRBD2 (5 bases each). Germline loops: CDR1 GTSNPN, CDR2 SVGIG (reference sequence). The V gene lost 2 bases and the J gene lost 0 bases, with 16 bases spanning the gap. The CDR3 extends over 16 amino acids. The CDR3 sequence is CAWSFPLGPNQETQYF. Written as DNA, the CDR3 is TGTGCCTGGAGTTTTCCTTTGGGACCCAACCAAGAGACCCAGTACTTC.

In its sample, this clone was seen once. The J gene is TRBJ1-6, the V gene TRBV10-3; 10 bases align to TRBD1. Germline loops: CDR1 ENHRY, CDR2 SYGVKD. CDR3 length: 18 residues. Losses at the gene ends were 2 bases for V and 4 bases for J; bases not matched to a gene: 8. This CDR3 is CAISEGAGTGVYNSPLHF. CDR3 DNA: TGTGCCATCAGTGAGGGGGCGGGGACAGGGGTTTATAATTCACCCCTCCACTTT.

This clone was recorded only once. The rearrangement joins TRBV10-2 to TRBJ2-3; D is perhaps TRBD2 (5 bases). This CDR3 has 13 residues. Germline CDR1 and CDR2: WSHSY and SAAADI. The V end was cut by 3 bases, the J end by 6 bases, with 10 bases between. CDR3 DNA: TGCGCCAGCAGTGAACTAGGAATCGATACGCAGTATTTT. This codes for CASSELGIDTQYF.

CDR3 DNA: TGTGCCAGCAGTTACTCTGGGACTTATAGCAATCAGCCCCAGCATTTT. Its protein is CASSYSGTYSNQPQHF. The chain carries TRBV6-5 and TRBJ1-5, with D tentatively TRBD1 (5 bases). Looked up from germline, CDR1 is MNHEY and CDR2 is SVGAGI. The CDR3 runs 16 residues. V was trimmed by 0 bases and J by 0 bases, leaving 9 bases between them.

This rearrangement joins TRBV5-4 to TRBJ2-3; a weak D match, TRBD1 (5 bases). There are 15 residues in the CDR3. Looked up from germline, CDR1 is SGHNT and CDR2 is YYREEE (reference sequence). Between the trimmed V and J ends, which lost 5 bases and 1 base, there was a span of 14 bases. CDR3 sequence: CASRPQGSGTDTQYF. CDR3 nucleotide sequence: TGTGCCAGCAGGCCCCAGGGCTCCGGCACAGATACGCAGTATTTT.

This clone showed up just once. The chain employs TRBV3-1 (or the pseudogene TRBV3-2) and TRBJ1-1, with 9 nucleotides matching TRBD1. The CDR3 is 16 amino acids. The junction had 7 bases not matched to a gene; V was cut back by 4 bases and J by 1 base. Germline V lookup: CDR1 LGHDT, CDR2 YNNKEL (reference sequence). The CDR3 DNA follows: TGTGCCAGCAGCCCACAGGGGGCGCCGGCGAACACTGAAGCTTTCTTT. Encoded protein: CASSPQGAPANTEAFF.

The chain recombines TRBV3-1 (or the pseudogene TRBV3-2) with TRBJ2-2, with 7 bases that match TRBD1. This CDR3 has 15 amino acids. Germline assignment: CDR1 LGHDT and CDR2 YNNKEL (reference sequence). V was clipped by 4 bases and J by 5 bases; unmatched bases: 7. The CDR3 spells CASSLLGQQTGELFF. In DNA form, the CDR3 reads TGTGCCAGCAGCCTCCTGGGACAGCAGACCGGGGAGCTGTTTTTT.

This rearrangement joins TRBV7-2 to TRBJ1-2, with D perhaps matching TRBD1 (5 bases). This CDR3 is built from 14 residues. Germline assignment: CDR1 SGHTA and CDR2 FQGNSA. Between the trimmed V and J ends, which lost 5 bases and 4 bases, there was a span of 14 bases. The CDR3 protein is CASSPGGESYGYTF. CDR3 DNA sequence: TGTGCCAGCAGCCCCGGGGGGGAGTCCTATGGCTACACCTTC.

The rearrangement links TRBV25-1 to TRBJ2-2; the D gene is possibly TRBD2 (7 bases). This CDR3 region has 16 residues. Germline CDR1 and CDR2: MGHDK and SYGVNS. V lost 6 bases and J lost 1, with 15 bases in between. CDR3 in amino acids: CASSGRGGRNTGELFF. The CDR3 DNA reads as TGTGCCAGCAGCGGGCGCGGGGGCAGGAACACCGGGGAGCTGTTTTTT.

The chain recombines TRBV19 with TRBJ2-7, with 8 bases that match TRBD2. Unmatched junction bases numbered 3, after V lost 11 bases and J lost 3 bases. CDR3 length equals 11 residues. Germline V gene sequence: CDR1 LNHDA, CDR2 SQIVND (reference sequence). This CDR3 reads CAGLADYEQYF. CDR3 DNA: TGTGCCGGACTAGCCGACTACGAGCAGTACTTC.

This clone has a handful of counts. The chain has TRBV6-5 and TRBJ2-1; D is ambiguous. V lost 4 bases and J 7 bases, leaving 14 bases between the germline ends. The germline gives CDR1 MNHEY, CDR2 SVGAGI. CDR3 length: 14 residues. Here the CDR3 DNA reads TGTGCCAGCAGTTTCCAGACGGCTCGGAATGAGCAGTTCTTC. Protein sequence: CASSFQTARNEQFF.

The chain is built from TRBV25-1 and TRBJ1-6; a possible D gene is TRBD1 (6 bases). CDR1 and CDR2 (germline): MGHDK, SYGVNS. The CDR3 totals 15 residues. V gave up 6 bases and J gave up 2 bases, with 11 bases separating them. CDR3 residues: CASSQGGTYNSPLHF. CDR3 coding DNA: TGTGCCAGCAGCCAAGGGGGTACCTATAATTCACCCCTCCACTTT.

The chain uses TRBV6-6 and TRBJ2-3; D might be TRBD1 (6 bases). CDR3 length equals 15 residues. Germline V lookup: CDR1 MNHNY, CDR2 SVGAGI (reference sequence). Deletions cut 6 bases from V and 6 bases from J, with 19 bases between. In DNA, the CDR3 is TGTGCCAGCAGCCACAGGGTACCCTCCACGGATACGCAGTATTTT. This sequence encodes CASSHRVPSTDTQYF.